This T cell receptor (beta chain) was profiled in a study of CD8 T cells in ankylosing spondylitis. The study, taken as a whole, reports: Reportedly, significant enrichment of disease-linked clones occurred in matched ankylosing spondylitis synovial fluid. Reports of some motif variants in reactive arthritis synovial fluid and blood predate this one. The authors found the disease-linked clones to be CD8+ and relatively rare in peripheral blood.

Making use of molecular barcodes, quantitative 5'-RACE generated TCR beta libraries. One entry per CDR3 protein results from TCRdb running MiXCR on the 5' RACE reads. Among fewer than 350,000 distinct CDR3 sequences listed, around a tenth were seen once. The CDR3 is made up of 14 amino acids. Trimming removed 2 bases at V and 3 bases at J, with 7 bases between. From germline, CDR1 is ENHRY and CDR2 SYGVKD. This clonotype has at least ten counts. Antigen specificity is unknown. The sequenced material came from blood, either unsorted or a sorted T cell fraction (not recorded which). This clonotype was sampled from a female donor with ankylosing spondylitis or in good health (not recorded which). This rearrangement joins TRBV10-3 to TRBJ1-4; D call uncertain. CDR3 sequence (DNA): TGTGCCATCAGTGAGAGGGCAGCTAATGAAAAACTGTTTTTT. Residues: CAISERAANEKLFF.